This TCR beta chain was recorded in a study of T cell responses to AZD1222 COVID-19 vaccine. This clone was seen only a few times. Its cognate antigen is unknown. The CDR3 loop spans 16 amino acids. Looked up from germline, CDR1 is SGHTA and CDR2 is FQGNSA. V lost 7 bases, J lost 4 bases, and 12 bases stayed unmatched. The protocol was immunoSEQ multiplex PCR, while the TCRdb copy is restricted to in-frame clones and leaves out a portion. The sample carries about 110,000 clones, 80% to 95% recorded once. Study-level findings and limits: Spike-specific TCR breadth and depth both grew after two AZD1222 doses. Females made up more of the donors, who were largely white British, and clonal diversity may have come out too low.

Analysis merged second doses at about 4 or about 12 weeks. This chain connects TRBV7-2 to TRBJ2-1; 8 bases are shared with TRBD2. The input for sequencing was peripheral blood, taken 28 days after the second AZD1222 dose. This sequence was found in an adult who received the AZD1222 COVID-19 vaccine. The chain's CDR3 is CASNPLDGGVYNEQFF. CDR3 DNA sequence: TGTGCCAGCAACCCCCTGGACGGGGGGGTGTACAATGAGCAGTTCTTC.